These T cell receptor beta chains were read from a single sample in a study of identical twins. TCRdb processed the 5' RACE reads anew with MiXCR; each CDR3 protein has one entry. The table has 250,000 to 350,000 distinct CDR3 sequences, 7.5% to 9.5% seen once. These data also featured in a second study, about yellow fever vaccine responses in identical twins.

Sequenced sample: CD8+ T cells sorted from blood. The receptors derive from a woman aged 18-35 years in good health. The CDR3 runs from the conserved cysteine through the conserved F or W. Fields, in order: J gene, V gene, clone size, CDR3 protein. Clone size, where shown, is once, few, many, or a class for clones that have expanded.

TRBJ2-7 TRBV15 many CATSMGQGAYEQYF
TRBJ2-3 TRBV13 many CASSLAGLHTQYF
TRBJ1-2 TRBV7-2 many CASRPGASYGYTF
TRBJ1-5 TRBV7-9 many CASSLARGDQPQHF
TRBJ1-1 TRBV10-3 NA CAISSEGWGDGDTEAFF
TRBJ2-3 TRBV6-4 many CASSELAGTDTQYF
TRBJ2-7 TRBV12-3/TRBV12-4 many CASSLVGRPYEQYF
TRBJ1-1 TRBV6-2/TRBV6-3 many CASRDLDRNTEAFF
TRBJ1-6 TRBV27 few CASSLDSGALKAALHF
TRBJ1-2 TRBV27 few CASSRFESYGYTF
TRBJ2-7 TRBV6-1 few CASRGLRDSSYEQYF
TRBJ2-5 TRBV6-2/TRBV6-3 NA CASRHQETQYF
TRBJ2-7 TRBV18 few CASSPPASLHVYF
TRBJ2-5 TRBV10-3 few CAISGASGGSQETQYF
TRBJ2-3 TRBV20-1 NA CSASVGTDTQYF
TRBJ2-2 TRBV20-1 NA CSAAPLPGEAGELFF
TRBJ2-2 TRBV12-3/TRBV12-4 NA CASLGGLGTGELFF
TRBJ1-5 TRBV14 many CASSPRTWNQPQHF
TRBJ2-7 TRBV5-1 many CASSPLPRIYEQYF
TRBJ2-5 TRBV9 NA CASSANQETQYF
TRBJ2-1 TRBV7-2 few CASSSSGGAEQFF
TRBJ2-3 TRBV7-7 NA CASSLIRDEPTQYF
TRBJ2-1 TRBV29-1 few CSVDEDRGYQVGQFF
TRBJ1-6 TRBV6-2/TRBV6-3 few CASSFFPAQPNSPLHF
TRBJ2-1 TRBV13 NA CASSHRDRNSYNEQFF
TRBJ2-7 TRBV29-1 many CSVELAGGPWEQYF
TRBJ2-1 TRBV20-1 few CSALSTSGIYNEQFF
TRBJ2-3 TRBV7-2 few CASSLLAGSPDTQYF
TRBJ2-7 TRBV4-3 many CASSQLVQYEQYF
TRBJ1-1 TRBV11-2 many CASAPGTSEAFF
TRBJ2-7 TRBV25-1 NA CASSEWGTEDQYF
TRBJ2-7 TRBV19 few CASSPTLASSEQYF